This T cell receptor beta chain emerged from a study of T cell changes during pregnancy in multiple sclerosis. The CDR3 contains 16 residues. Germline V gene sequence: CDR1 SGDLS, CDR2 YYNGEE. Trimming cost V 4 bases and J 5 bases; bases outside gene matches: 10. Only in-frame clones appear in the TCRdb table, and some are missing; sequencing was by immunoSEQ multiplex PCR. Of about 83,000 clones in the sample, around 96% were seen once. This material consisted of peripheral blood, taken in the second trimester of pregnancy. The rearrangement joins TRBV9 to TRBJ2-5; 11 bases align to TRBD2. The TCR comes from a female donor with multiple sclerosis, enrolled in a pregnancy study. The CDR3 loop is CASSIRPGLAAETQYF. The DNA of the CDR3 is TGTGCCAGCAGCATTCGACCGGGACTAGCGGCCGAGACCCAGTACTTC.